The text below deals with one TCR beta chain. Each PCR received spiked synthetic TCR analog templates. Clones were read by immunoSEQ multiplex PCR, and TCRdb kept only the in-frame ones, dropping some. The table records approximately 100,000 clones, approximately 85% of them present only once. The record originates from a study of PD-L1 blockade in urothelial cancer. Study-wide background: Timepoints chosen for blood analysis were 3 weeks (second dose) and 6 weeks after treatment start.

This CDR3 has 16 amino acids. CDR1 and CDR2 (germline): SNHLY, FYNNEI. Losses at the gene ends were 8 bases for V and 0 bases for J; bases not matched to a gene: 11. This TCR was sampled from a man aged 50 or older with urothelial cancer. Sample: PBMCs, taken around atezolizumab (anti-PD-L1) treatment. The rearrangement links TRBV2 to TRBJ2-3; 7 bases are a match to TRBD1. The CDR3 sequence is CASGNPGQVSTDTQYF. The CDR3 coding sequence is TGTGCCAGCGGCAATCCTGGACAGGTTAGCACAGATACGCAGTATTTT.